The text below deals with one T cell receptor (beta chain). It was CD45RO-negative cells, positively selected for CCR7, that made up naive CD8 cells, with terminally differentiated effector memory CD45RA+ cells excluded. The entry originates in a study of shared clonotypes between healthy human individuals. The input for sorted-subset replicate PCRs was around 0.2 ug DNA, about 29,000 T cell genomes. The repertoire was sequenced with immunoSEQ multiplex PCR; TCRdb's copy has only in-frame clones and lacks some. The sample has about 2 million clones, about 94% seen once; the top ten hold 0.9% to 1.4%. Sequencing used naive CD8+ T cells sorted from blood. The source is a man younger than 35 in good health.

The CDR3 region has the DNA TGTGCCAGCAGTCCCCCCGGACAGATAAACTATGGCTACACCTTC. It is translated as CASSPPGQINYGYTF. The chain couples TRBV28 to TRBJ1-2, with D perhaps matching TRBD1 (6 bases). This CDR3 has 15 residues. Trimming shortened V by 5 bases and J by 2 bases, and 15 bases separated the two germline ends. Germline CDR1 is MDHEN and CDR2 is SYDVKM.